This T cell receptor (beta chain) was sequenced in a study of identical twins. Template switching (which added a universal primer site) was used, and cDNA carried unique molecular identifiers. One entry per CDR3 protein results from TCRdb running MiXCR on the 5' RACE reads. The sample contains roughly 1,500,000 distinct CDR3 sequences, around a third of which appear only once. CDR3 length: 14 residues. Trimming at V came to 4 bases and at J to 7 bases, leaving 6 bases not matched to a gene. Germline loops: CDR1 MDHEN, CDR2 SYDVKM. Whole-study findings and limits: Models predicted less out-of-frame TCR alpha sharing in monozygotic twins than was found. Fewer insertions characterized abundant cord blood beta clonotypes, whereas memory repertoires showed none.

All donors were healthy, and all were Caucasian. Comment on this clonotype: Its antigen remains unknown.

Material: cord blood. The source is a newborn girl in good health. V is TRBV28 and J is TRBJ1-4, with TRBD1 matching 7 bases. This chain's CDR3 is CASSYLDRIEKLFF. The CDR3 DNA follows: TGTGCCAGCAGTTATCTGGACAGGATTGAAAAACTGTTTTTT.